This T cell receptor beta chain was retrieved from a study of T cells in Graves' hyperthyroidism and ophthalmopathy. Lactation, pregnancy, other autoimmune disease or uncontrolled infection led to exclusion of patients. The diagnostic basis comprised clinical symptoms, serum thyroxine and TRAb, thyroid ultrasound and orbital computed tomography. Germline V gene sequence: CDR1 DFQATT, CDR2 SNEGSKA (reference sequence). The CDR3 extends over 15 amino acids. Trimming removed 3 bases from V and 0 bases from J, with 12 bases in between. Amplification of TCR beta CDR3 regions used RNA as the template. The TCR CDR3 first-round RT-PCR relied on the HTBI primer set. Each CDR3 protein gets one entry after TCRdb re-called the multiplex PCR reads with MiXCR. This sample yields some 180,000 distinct CDR3 sequences, of which approximately 16% are seen a single time; roughly 49% belongs to the top ten. The sample holds many counts of this clonotype.

The clonotype comes from a woman aged 45-65 years with Graves' hyperthyroidism. The sequenced material came from blood. V gene TRBV20-1 combines with J gene TRBJ2-1; possibly TRBD2 for D (7 bases). CDR3 protein: CSARGGPGSYNEQFF. CDR3 sequence (DNA): TGCAGTGCTAGGGGGGGGCCCGGCTCCTACAATGAGCAGTTCTTC.